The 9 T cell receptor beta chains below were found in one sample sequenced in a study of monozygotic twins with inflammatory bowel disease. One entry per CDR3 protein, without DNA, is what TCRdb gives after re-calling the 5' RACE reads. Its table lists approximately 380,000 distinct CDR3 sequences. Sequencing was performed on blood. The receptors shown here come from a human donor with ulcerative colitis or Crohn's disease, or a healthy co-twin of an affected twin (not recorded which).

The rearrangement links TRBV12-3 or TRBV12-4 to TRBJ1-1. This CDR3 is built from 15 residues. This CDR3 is CASSFLGSLNTEAFF.

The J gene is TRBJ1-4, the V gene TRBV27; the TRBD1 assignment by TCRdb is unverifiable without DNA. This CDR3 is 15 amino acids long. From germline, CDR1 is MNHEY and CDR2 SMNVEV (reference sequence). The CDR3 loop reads CASRTSGQLIGKLFF.

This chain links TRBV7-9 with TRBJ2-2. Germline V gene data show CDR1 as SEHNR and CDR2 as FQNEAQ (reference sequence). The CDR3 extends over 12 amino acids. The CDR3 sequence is CASSLFTGELFF.

CDR3 region: CASTPFPTMEYEQFF. This sequence joins TRBV12-3 or TRBV12-4 and TRBJ2-1; TCRdb's assignment of TRBD1 cannot be checked, as there is no DNA. The CDR3 has 15 residues.

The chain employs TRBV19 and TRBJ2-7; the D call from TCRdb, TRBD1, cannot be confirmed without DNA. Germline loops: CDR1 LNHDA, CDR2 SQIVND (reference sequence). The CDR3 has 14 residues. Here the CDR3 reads CASSIGTPFYEQYF.

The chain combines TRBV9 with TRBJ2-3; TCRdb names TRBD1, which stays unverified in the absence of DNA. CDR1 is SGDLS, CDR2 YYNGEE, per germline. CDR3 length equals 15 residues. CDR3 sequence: CASSAGQASKDTQYF.

CDR3 region: CASSLDGGRGYEQYF. The rearrangement links TRBV7-2 to TRBJ2-7; TCRdb names TRBD1, which stays unverified in the absence of DNA. This CDR3 is 15 amino acids long. Germline CDR1 SGHTA, CDR2 FQGNSA.

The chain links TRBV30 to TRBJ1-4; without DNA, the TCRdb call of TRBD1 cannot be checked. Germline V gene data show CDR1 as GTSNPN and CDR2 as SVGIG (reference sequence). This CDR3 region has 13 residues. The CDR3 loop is CAIQGVQREKLFF.

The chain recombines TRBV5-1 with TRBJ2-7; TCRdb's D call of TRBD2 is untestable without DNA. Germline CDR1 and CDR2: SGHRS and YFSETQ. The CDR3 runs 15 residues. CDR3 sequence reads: CASSLGTSNEYEQYF.